Each of the 18 T cell receptor beta chains below was sequenced from the same sample in a study of blood T cell repertoires in COVID-19. Data came from immunoSEQ multiplex PCR; TCRdb stores just in-frame clones and leaves some out. The top ten clones hold about 12% of a sample with around 130,000 clones, 80% to 90% of them seen once. Specimen: peripheral blood. The receptors were sampled from a human donor in a cohort sampled during active COVID-19.

The sample holds a few counts of this clone. The chain employs TRBV19 and TRBJ2-7; tentative D call: TRBD1 (6 bases). Germline CDR1 is LNHDA and CDR2 is SQIVND (reference sequence). V lost 1 base and J lost 5, with 12 bases in between. The length of the CDR3 is 14 residues. Here the CDR3 reads CASSIVGGFNEQYF. The CDR3 bases are TGTGCCAGTAGTATAGTTGGGGGCTTCAACGAGCAGTACTTC.

The rearrangement links TRBV29-1 to TRBJ2-2, with 10 bases fitting TRBD1. CDR3 length: 15 residues. V shed 6 bases, J shed 2 bases, and the junction held 6 bases outside the gene matches. CDR1 and CDR2 (germline): SQVTM, ANQGSEA. The CDR3 protein is CSVTDRGRNTGELFF. For the CDR3, the DNA is TGCAGCGTGACAGACAGGGGGCGAAACACCGGGGAGCTGTTTTTT.

The chain joins TRBV24-1 to TRBJ2-3; D unclear. With 1 base removed from V and 1 base from J, the gap between germline ends came to 8 bases. This CDR3 contains 15 residues. The germline gives CDR1 KGHDR, CDR2 SFDVKD. The CDR3 DNA is TGTGCCACCAGTGATTTCGGGTTCGGCACAGATACGCAGTATTTT. It codes for CATSDFGFGTDTQYF.

The rearrangement uses TRBV4-2 and TRBJ2-7, with 7 nucleotides matching TRBD1. The germline V gene encodes CDR1 LGHNA and CDR2 YNFKEQ. The junction had 7 bases not matched to a gene; V was cut back by 3 bases and J by 2 bases. The CDR3 runs 15 residues. CDR3 nucleotides: TGTGCCAGCAGCCATCACGACAGGGCTGCCTACGAGCAGTACTTC. Translation: CASSHHDRAAYEQYF.

This clone was counted a few times. The V and J genes are TRBV4-2 and TRBJ2-1; 10 positions match TRBD2. The trim removed 1 base at V and 8 bases at J, leaving 8 bases unmatched. The germline CDR1 and CDR2 sequences are LGHNA and YNFKEQ. The CDR3 is 16 residues long. CDR3 bases: TGTGCCAGCAGCCAAGTTCGGGCTAGCGGGGGCGATGAGCAGTTCTTC. Amino acids: CASSQVRASGGDEQFF.

The chain links TRBV15 to TRBJ1-2, with TRBD1 identical over 9 bases. This CDR3 comprises 15 residues. V shed 3 bases and J 9 bases; nucleotides not matched to a gene: 11. CDR1 and CDR2 (germline): LNHNV, YYDKDF (reference sequence). CDR3 amino acids: CATSRGRDRDGSYTF. As DNA, the CDR3 is TGTGCCACCAGCAGGGGACGGGACAGGGACGGAAGCTACACCTTC.

A note on this clone: The junction differs from germline at one of its ends, possibly a read error. The same CDR3 also results from other DNA sequences found in this sample. This chain connects TRBV7-6 to TRBJ2-3; 9 nucleotides match TRBD2. Per germline, CDR1 SGHVS and CDR2 FNYEAQ. The length of the CDR3 is 15 residues. The CDR3 nucleotides read TGTGCCAGCAGCAGAGCGGGGGGCGACGCAGATACACAGTATTTT. Its protein is CASSRAGGDADTQYF.

The gene calls are TRBV19 and TRBJ1-2, with a tentative D call TRBD1 (6 bases). This CDR3 is 14 amino acids long. CDR1 and CDR2 (germline): LNHDA, SQIVND (reference sequence). V lost 7 bases and J lost 8, with 20 bases in between. The chain's CDR3 is CASTPRVRGGGYTF. The DNA for the CDR3 is TGTGCCAGTACCCCTAGAGTCAGGGGTGGAGGCTACACCTTC.

The count of this clone is one. The V call is TRBV5-1, the J call TRBJ2-3; 14 nucleotides line up with TRBD2. This CDR3 contains 18 residues. Looked up from germline, CDR1 is SGHRS and CDR2 is YFSETQ. V dropped 3 bases and J dropped 1; count of bases not matched to a gene: 7. Here the CDR3 reads CASSSGTSGGMGTDTQYF. CDR3 nucleotides: TGCGCCAGCAGCTCCGGGACTAGCGGGGGAATGGGCACAGATACGCAGTATTTT.

V gene TRBV2 combines with J gene TRBJ1-1, with TRBD1 matching 8 bases. CDR1 SNHLY and CDR2 FYNNEI come from the germline V gene. The CDR3 has 16 residues. V gave up 10 bases and J gave up 1 base; unmatched junction bases: 14. The CDR3 DNA sequence: TGTGCCAAGGCACAGGGGGTTGACTTTTGGAACACTGAAGCTTTCTTT. It specifies CAKAQGVDFWNTEAFF.

This chain links TRBV5-1 with TRBJ2-6; D is ambiguous. CDR3 length equals 16 residues. Germline lookup yields CDR1 SGHRS and CDR2 YFSETQ. V was trimmed by 1 base and J by 4 bases, leaving 12 bases between them. CDR3 sequence (DNA): TGCGCCAGCAGCTTGAACGGCGGTGGAGGGGCCAACGTCCTGACTTTC. Translation gives CASSLNGGGGANVLTF. Supplemented by reference TRBV5-1 and TRBJ2-6, the full variable domain reads KAGVTQTPRYLIKTRGQQVTLSCSPISGHRSVSWYQQTPGQGLQFLFEYFSETQRNKGNFPGRFSGRQFSNSRSEMNVSTLELGDSALYLCASSLNGGGGANVLTFGAGSRLTVL.

The V call is TRBV16, the J call TRBJ2-7, with TRBD1 identical over 8 bases. This CDR3 has 16 amino acids. The V gene's germline CDR1 is KGHSY and CDR2 FQNENV. V dropped 4 bases and J dropped 5; count of bases not matched to a gene: 13. CDR3 sequence: CASSRFAGGGHDEQYF. The CDR3 nucleotides are TGTGCCAGCAGCCGCTTCGCAGGGGGCGGTCACGACGAGCAGTACTTC. Drawing the rest from reference TRBV16 and TRBJ2-7, the complete variable domain is GEEVAQTPKHLVRGEGQKAKLYCAPIKGHSYVFWYQQVLKNEFKFLISFQNENVFDETGMPKERFSAKCLPNSPCSLEIQATKLEDSAVYFCASSRFAGGGHDEQYFGPGTRLTVT.

The CDR3 nucleotides are TGTGCCAGCTCATTTACAGACAGGGGGGACACTGAAGCTTTCTTT. This gives the protein CASSFTDRGDTEAFF. The chain recombines TRBV18 with TRBJ1-1; 9 nucleotides align to TRBD1. The CDR3 runs 15 residues. Looked up from germline, CDR1 is KGHSH and CDR2 is LQKENI. Trimming at V came to 5 bases and at J to 3 bases, leaving 7 bases not matched to a gene.

The genes are TRBV7-9 and TRBJ2-7; D gene ambiguous. V was trimmed by 4 bases and J by 3 bases, leaving 7 bases between them. The CDR3 extends over 12 amino acids. The germline gives CDR1 SEHNR, CDR2 FQNEAQ (reference sequence). The CDR3 sequence: CASSSQVYEQYF. Here the CDR3 DNA reads TGTGCCAGCAGCTCGCAGGTCTACGAGCAGTACTTC.

V gene TRBV3-1 (or the pseudogene TRBV3-2) combines with J gene TRBJ2-1; D is perhaps TRBD1 (6 bases). CDR3 size: 13 residues. V was trimmed by 4 bases and J by 6 bases, leaving 10 bases between them. Germline V gives CDR1 LGHDT, CDR2 YNNKEL (reference sequence). For the CDR3, the DNA is TGTGCCAGCAGCCTACAGGGAAGCAATGAGCAGTTCTTC. Its protein is CASSLQGSNEQFF.

This rearrangement joins TRBV3-1 (or the pseudogene TRBV3-2) to TRBJ2-3; weak D call: TRBD2 (5 bases). Per the germline V gene, CDR1 is LGHDT and CDR2 is YNNKEL (reference sequence). Trimming took off 1 base at V and 14 bases at J, with 16 bases between the two ends. This CDR3 is built from 13 residues. CDR3 sequence reads: CASSQVGSFARYF. CDR3 coding DNA: TGTGCCAGCAGCCAAGTTGGGAGCTTCGCGCGGTATTTT.

The chain links TRBV19 to TRBJ1-1; TRBD1 matches at 8 bases. The CDR3 spans 16 residues. With V trimmed by 4 bases and J by 7 bases, 14 bases remained unmatched. Germline-derived CDR1 and CDR2 are LNHDA and SQIVND (reference sequence). Here the CDR3 reads CASSTLPSGGEIEAFF. The CDR3, as DNA: TGTGCCAGTAGTACCCTCCCGTCAGGGGGCGAGATTGAAGCTTTCTTT.

This sequence joins TRBV18 and TRBJ2-5, with 7 bases aligning to TRBD1. Germline CDR1 KGHSH, CDR2 LQKENI. V lost 4 bases and J lost 2; bases outside the gene matches: 10. The CDR3 runs to 16 residues. CDR3 coding DNA: TGTGCCAGCTCACTCTACCGGGACAGAGGACAAGAGACCCAGTACTTC. Translation gives CASSLYRDRGQETQYF.